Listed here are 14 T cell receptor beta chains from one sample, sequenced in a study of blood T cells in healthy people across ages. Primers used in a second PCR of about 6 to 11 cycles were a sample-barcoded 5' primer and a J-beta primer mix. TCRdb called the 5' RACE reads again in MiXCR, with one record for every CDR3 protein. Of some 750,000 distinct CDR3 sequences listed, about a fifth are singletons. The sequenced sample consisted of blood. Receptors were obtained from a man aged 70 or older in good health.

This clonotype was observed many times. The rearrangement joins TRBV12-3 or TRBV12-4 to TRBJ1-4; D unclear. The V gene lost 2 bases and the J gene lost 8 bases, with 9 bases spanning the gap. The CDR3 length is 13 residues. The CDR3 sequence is CASSLYRGEKLFF. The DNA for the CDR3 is TGTGCCAGCAGTTTATATCGTGGGGAAAAACTGTTTTTT.

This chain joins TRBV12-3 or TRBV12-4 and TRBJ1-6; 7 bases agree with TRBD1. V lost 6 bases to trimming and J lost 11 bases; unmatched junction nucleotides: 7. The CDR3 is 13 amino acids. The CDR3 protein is CASSLTGAAPLHF. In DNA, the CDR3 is TGTGCCAGCAGCCTAACAGGGGCGGCACCCCTCCACTTT.

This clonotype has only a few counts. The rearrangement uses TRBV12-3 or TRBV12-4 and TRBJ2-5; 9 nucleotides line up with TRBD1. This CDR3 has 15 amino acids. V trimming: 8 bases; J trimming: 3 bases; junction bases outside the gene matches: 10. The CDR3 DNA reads TGTGCCAGCTCAAAGACCGGGACAGGGAAAGAGACCCAGTACTTC. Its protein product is CASSKTGTGKETQYF.

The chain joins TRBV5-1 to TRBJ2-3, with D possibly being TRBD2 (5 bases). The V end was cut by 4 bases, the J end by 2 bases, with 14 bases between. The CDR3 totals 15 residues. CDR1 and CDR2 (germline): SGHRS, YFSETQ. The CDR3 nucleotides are TGCGCCAGCAGCGACTACGCAGGAGTCACAGATACGCAGTATTTT. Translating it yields CASSDYAGVTDTQYF.

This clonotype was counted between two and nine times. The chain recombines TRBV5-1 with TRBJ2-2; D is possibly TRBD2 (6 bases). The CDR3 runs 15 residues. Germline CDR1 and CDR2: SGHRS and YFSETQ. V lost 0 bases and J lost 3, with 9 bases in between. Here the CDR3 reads CASSLGGTDTGELFF. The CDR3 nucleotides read TGCGCCAGCAGCTTGGGCGGGACGGACACCGGGGAGCTGTTTTTT. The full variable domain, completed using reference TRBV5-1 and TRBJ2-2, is KAGVTQTPRYLIKTRGQQVTLSCSPISGHRSVSWYQQTPGQGLQFLFEYFSETQRNKGNFPGRFSGRQFSNSRSEMNVSTLELGDSALYLCASSLGGTDTGELFFGEGSRLTVL.

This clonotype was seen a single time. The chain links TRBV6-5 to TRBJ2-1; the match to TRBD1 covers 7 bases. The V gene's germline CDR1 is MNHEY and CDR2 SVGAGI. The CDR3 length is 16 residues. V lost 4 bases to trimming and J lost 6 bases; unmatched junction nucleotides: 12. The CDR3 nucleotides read TGTGCCAGCAGTTCCCCCAGGGACAGCGGAGGCAATGAGCAGTTCTTC. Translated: CASSSPRDSGGNEQFF.

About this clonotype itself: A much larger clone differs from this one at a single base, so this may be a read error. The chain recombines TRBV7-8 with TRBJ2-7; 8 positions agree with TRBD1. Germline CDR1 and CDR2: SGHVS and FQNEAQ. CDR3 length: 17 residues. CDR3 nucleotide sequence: TGTGCCAGCAACTTAGACGGACAGGGATCATCCTCCTACGAGCAGTACTTC. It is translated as CASNLDGQGSSSYEQYF.

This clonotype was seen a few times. CDR3 bases: TGTGCCAGCAGCTCTACTGGACACAGAGTAATCTACGAGCAGTACTTC. Amino acid sequence: CASSSTGHRVIYEQYF. The rearrangement uses TRBV5-4 and TRBJ2-7; possibly TRBD1 for D (5 bases). The CDR3 length is 16 residues. CDR1 is SGHNT, CDR2 YYREEE, per germline (reference sequence). V lost 3 bases and J lost 3, with 19 bases in between. The full variable domain, with the rest looked up from reference TRBV5-4 and TRBJ2-7, is ETGVTQSPTHLIKTRGQQVTLRCSSQSGHNTVSWYQQALGQGPQFIFQYYREEENGRGNFPPRFSGLQFPNYSSELNVNALELDDSALYLCASSSTGHRVIYEQYFGPGTRLTVT.

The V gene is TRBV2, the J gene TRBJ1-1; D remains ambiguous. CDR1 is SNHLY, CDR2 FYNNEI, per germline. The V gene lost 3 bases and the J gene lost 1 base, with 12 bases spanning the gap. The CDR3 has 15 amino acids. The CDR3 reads CASSDPGPRNTEAFF. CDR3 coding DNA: TGTGCCAGCAGTGACCCCGGACCCCGGAACACTGAAGCTTTCTTT.

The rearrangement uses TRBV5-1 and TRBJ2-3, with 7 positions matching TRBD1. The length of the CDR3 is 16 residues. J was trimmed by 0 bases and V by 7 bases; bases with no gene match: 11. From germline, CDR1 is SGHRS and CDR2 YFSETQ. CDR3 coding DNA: TGCGCCAGCGGACAACAGGGGCGACCTAGCACAGATACGCAGTATTTT. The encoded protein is CASGQQGRPSTDTQYF. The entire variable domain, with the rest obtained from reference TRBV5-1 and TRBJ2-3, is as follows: KAGVTQTPRYLIKTRGQQVTLSCSPISGHRSVSWYQQTPGQGLQFLFEYFSETQRNKGNFPGRFSGRQFSNSRSEMNVSTLELGDSALYLCASGQQGRPSTDTQYFGPGTRLTVL.

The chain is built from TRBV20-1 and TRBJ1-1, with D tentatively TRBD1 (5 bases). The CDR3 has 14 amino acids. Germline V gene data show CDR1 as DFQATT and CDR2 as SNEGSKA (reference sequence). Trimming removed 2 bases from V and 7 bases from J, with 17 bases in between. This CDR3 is CSARSPGGSFEAFF. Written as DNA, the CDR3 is TGCAGTGCTAGATCCCCCGGGGGTTCATTTGAAGCTTTCTTT.

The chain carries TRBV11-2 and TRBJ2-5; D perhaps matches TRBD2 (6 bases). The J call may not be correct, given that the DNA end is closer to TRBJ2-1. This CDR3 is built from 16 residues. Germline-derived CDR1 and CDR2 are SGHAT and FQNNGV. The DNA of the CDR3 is TGTGCCAGCAGCTTTGGGGGGACTCGGGTTAACGATGAGCAGTTCTTC. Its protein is CASSFGGTRVNDEQFF.

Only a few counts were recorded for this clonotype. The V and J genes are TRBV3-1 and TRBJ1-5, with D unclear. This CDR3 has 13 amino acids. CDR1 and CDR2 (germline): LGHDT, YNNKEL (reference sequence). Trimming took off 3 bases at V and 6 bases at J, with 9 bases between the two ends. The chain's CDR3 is CASSQVSGQPQHF. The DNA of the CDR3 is TGTGCCAGCAGCCAGGTGAGCGGTCAGCCCCAGCATTTT.

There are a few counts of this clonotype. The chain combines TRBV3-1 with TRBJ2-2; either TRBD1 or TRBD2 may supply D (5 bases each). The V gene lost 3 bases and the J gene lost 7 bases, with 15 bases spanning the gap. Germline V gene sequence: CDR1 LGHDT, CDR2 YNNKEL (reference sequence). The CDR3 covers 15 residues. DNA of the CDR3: TGTGCCAGCAGCCAGAATCGGGGCATCGGCGGGGAGCTGTTTTTT. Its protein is CASSQNRGIGGELFF. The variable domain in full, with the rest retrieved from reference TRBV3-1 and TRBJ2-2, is DTAVSQTPKYLVTQMGNDKSIKCEQNLGHDTMYWYKQDSKKFLKIMFSYNNKELIINETVPNRFSPKSPDKAHLNLHINSLELGDSAVYFCASSQNRGIGGELFFGEGSRLTVL.